The entry that follows covers one TCR beta chain sequence. This entry is derived from a study of sequential checkpoint blockade in melanoma. Looking at the study overall: Both treatment sequences were followed by maintenance nivolumab.

Some clones are missing from TCRdb's copy, which holds only in-frame ones; the method was immunoSEQ multiplex PCR. This sample has 3,200 or so clones, with around three fifths found just once. Treatment defined: randomized to nivolumab then ipilimumab (arm A) or the reverse (arm B). DNA-damaging chemotherapy had not been given to any patient beforehand. The ends lost 6 bases at V and 3 bases at J; junction bases unmatched: 12. This CDR3 comprises 17 residues. Germline V gene data show CDR1 as MNHEY and CDR2 as SMNVEV (reference sequence). The clonotype was recovered from a human donor with melanoma. The sequencing used CD8+ T cells sorted from blood (inferred from file names), collected from a patient given nivolumab and ipilimumab in sequence. The chain couples TRBV27 to TRBJ2-1; 9 bases map to TRBD1. The CDR3 bases are TGTGCCAGCAGCCTTACCCGACAGGGGGAAGACTACAATGAGCAGTTCTTC. It yields the protein CASSLTRQGEDYNEQFF.